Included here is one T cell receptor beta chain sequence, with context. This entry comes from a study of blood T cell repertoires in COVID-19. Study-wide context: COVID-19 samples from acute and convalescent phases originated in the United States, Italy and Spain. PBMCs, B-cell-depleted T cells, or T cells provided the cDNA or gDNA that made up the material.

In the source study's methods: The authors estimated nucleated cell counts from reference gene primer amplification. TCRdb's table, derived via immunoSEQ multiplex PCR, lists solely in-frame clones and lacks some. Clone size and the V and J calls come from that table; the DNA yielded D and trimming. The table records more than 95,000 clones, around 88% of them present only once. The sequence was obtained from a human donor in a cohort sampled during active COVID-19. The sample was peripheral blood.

The CDR3 coding sequence is TGCGCCAGCAGCCCCGGGGATAGCGGGATTTACGAGCAGTACTTC. Its translation is CASSPGDSGIYEQYF. This chain links TRBV5-1 with TRBJ2-7; 8 nucleotides agree with TRBD2. With 4 bases clipped from V and 4 bases from J, the junction kept 10 bases outside the gene matches. Per the germline V gene, CDR1 is SGHRS and CDR2 is YFSETQ. This CDR3 has 15 residues. Variable domain in full (rest from reference TRBV5-1 and TRBJ2-7): KAGVTQTPRYLIKTRGQQVTLSCSPISGHRSVSWYQQTPGQGLQFLFEYFSETQRNKGNFPGRFSGRQFSNSRSEMNVSTLELGDSALYLCASSPGDSGIYEQYFGPGTRLTVT.